The 23 T cell receptor beta chains below come from one sample, sequenced in a study of early T cells in non-severe SARS-CoV-2 infection. TCRdb re-analysed the 5' RACE reads in MiXCR, keeping a single row per CDR3 protein. The sample holds about 61,000 distinct CDR3 sequences, around 9.9% seen once. Sample: whole blood. These receptors came from an adult who was a healthcare worker with PCR-confirmed SARS-CoV-2 infection or an uninfected control (not recorded which).

V usage is TRBV7-9 and J usage is TRBJ2-4; D is perhaps TRBD2 (5 bases). CDR1 and CDR2 from the germline V gene are SEHNR and FQNEAQ (reference sequence). Trimming pared 5 bases from V and 0 bases from J, leaving 11 bases between. This CDR3 comprises 15 residues. The CDR3 nucleotides are TGTGCCAGCAGCGCCTCCGAGGGAGCCAAAAACATTCAGTACTTC. As protein: CASSASEGAKNIQYF.

This clonotype showed up just a few times. The J gene is TRBJ2-2, the V gene TRBV29-1, with D hard to call. This CDR3 comprises 13 residues. Germline values: CDR1 SQVTM, CDR2 ANQGSEA. V lost 5 bases and J 8 bases, leaving 15 bases between the germline ends. CDR3 nucleotide sequence: TGCAGCGTTCTCGGCACCACACTGGGGGAGCTGTTTTTT. It codes for CSVLGTTLGELFF.

This clonotype was picked up a small number of times. The genes are TRBV7-2 and TRBJ2-2; 9 bases align to TRBD2. This CDR3 comprises 16 residues. V lost 5 bases to trimming and J lost 5 bases; unmatched junction nucleotides: 9. CDR1 and CDR2 (germline): SGHTA, FQGNSA. The CDR3, as DNA: TGTGCCAGCAGCCGGAGACTAGCGGCTAGTACCGGGGAGCTGTTTTTT. Translated, it gives CASSRRLAASTGELFF.

This clonotype was seen a few times. This sequence joins TRBV30 and TRBJ2-3, with D perhaps matching TRBD1 (6 bases). This CDR3 is built from 13 residues. With 1 base removed from V and 5 bases from J, the gap between germline ends came to 10 bases. Germline V gives CDR1 GTSNPN, CDR2 SVGIG (reference sequence). CDR3 in amino acids: CAWSGIRGDTQYF. The CDR3 DNA is TGTGCCTGGAGTGGAATCAGGGGAGATACGCAGTATTTT.

V usage is TRBV3-1 and J usage is TRBJ2-1, with D unresolved. V gave up 4 bases and J gave up 1 base, with 14 bases separating them. The CDR3 is made up of 16 amino acids. CDR1 is LGHDT, CDR2 YNNKEL, per germline (reference sequence). The CDR3 DNA reads as TGTGCCAGCAGCCCACGATTCCAGGATTCCTACAATGAGCAGTTCTTC. Translated, it gives CASSPRFQDSYNEQFF.

This clonotype was picked up many times. The gene calls are TRBV5-8 and TRBJ1-2, with TRBD1 as a possible D gene (5 bases). CDR1 is SGHTS and CDR2 is YDEGEE in the germline V gene. This CDR3 has 15 amino acids. V was cut by 2 bases and J by 3 bases, with 14 bases left in between. The CDR3 spells CASSFYGREDYGYTF. CDR3 DNA: TGTGCCAGCAGCTTTTACGGCAGGGAGGACTATGGCTACACCTTC.

Ten or more counts support this clonotype. The chain couples TRBV19 to TRBJ1-2; D may be TRBD1 (6 bases). CDR3 length: 12 amino acids. Trimming shortened V by 5 bases and J by 4 bases, and 8 bases separated the two germline ends. Germline CDR1 LNHDA, CDR2 SQIVND (reference sequence). DNA of the CDR3: TGTGCCAGTAGTCCCAGGGGCTATGGCTACACCTTC. Encoded protein: CASSPRGYGYTF. Combining the CDR3 with reference TRBV19 and TRBJ1-2 gives the whole variable domain DGGITQSPKYLFRKEGQNVTLSCEQNLNHDAMYWYRQDPGQGLRLIYYSQIVNDFQKGDIAEGYSVSREKKESFPLTVTSAQKNPTAFYLCASSPRGYGYTFGSGTRLTVV.

CDR3 in DNA: TGTGCCAGCAGTCATCGCCGGATCTCTGGGGCCAACGTCCTGACTTTC. This codes for CASSHRRISGANVLTF. The V and J genes are TRBV7-8 and TRBJ2-6; no reliable D call. The CDR3 covers 16 residues. The germline CDR1 and CDR2 sequences are SGHVS and FQNEAQ. V dropped 6 bases and J dropped 0 bases, with 12 bases sitting between them.

Only a few counts were recorded for this clonotype. The chain links TRBV7-9 to TRBJ1-1; maybe TRBD1 (5 bases). The CDR3 has 13 residues. V was pared by 5 bases and J by 1 base, with 8 bases between. The germline CDR1 and CDR2 sequences are SEHNR and FQNEAQ (reference sequence). CDR3: CASSVQENTEAFF. The DNA of the CDR3 is TGTGCCAGCAGCGTACAGGAGAACACTGAAGCTTTCTTT.

A few counts support this clonotype. The gene calls are TRBV6-2 or TRBV6-3 and TRBJ1-1; D unresolved. Germline V gene data show CDR1 as MNHEY and CDR2 as SVGEGT. Trimming removed 8 bases at V and 0 bases at J, with 13 bases between. There are 14 residues in the CDR3. The CDR3 coding sequence is TGTGCCAGCTCCCTTACCGGGATGAACACTGAAGCTTTCTTT. Translated, it gives CASSLTGMNTEAFF.

This clonotype was found a few times. The rearrangement links TRBV29-1 to TRBJ2-2, with D uncertain. The CDR3 spans 13 residues. V was cut by 5 bases and J by 2 bases, with 9 bases left in between. Germline V lookup: CDR1 SQVTM, CDR2 ANQGSEA. The CDR3 spells CSVRWGNTGELFF. DNA of the CDR3: TGCAGCGTTAGATGGGGAAACACCGGGGAGCTGTTTTTT.

The table lists this clonotype with a few counts. The chain is built from TRBV18 and TRBJ2-3; 13 bases are a match to TRBD2. Germline V gene lookup returns CDR1 KGHSH and CDR2 LQKENI. The CDR3 consists of 16 residues. V gave up 3 bases and J gave up 2 bases; unmatched junction bases: 2. This CDR3 is CASSPGLAGATDTQYF. The CDR3 DNA reads TGTGCCAGCTCACCTGGACTAGCGGGGGCCACAGATACGCAGTATTTT.

The V gene is TRBV27, the J gene TRBJ1-2; D possibly corresponds to TRBD1 (6 bases). V was shortened by 4 bases and J by 4 bases, with 13 bases between the two germline ends. Germline lookup yields CDR1 MNHEY and CDR2 SMNVEV (reference sequence). The CDR3 spans 14 residues. In DNA form, the CDR3 reads TGTGCCAGCAGTTCTCCAGGGGACCTCTATGGCTACACCTTC. It specifies CASSSPGDLYGYTF.

This clonotype came up many times. The chain couples TRBV27 to TRBJ1-2; 8 bases line up with TRBD1. The germline CDR1 and CDR2 sequences are MNHEY and SMNVEV (reference sequence). The CDR3 extends over 14 amino acids. Germline trimming cut 6 bases from V and 7 bases from J; bases unmatched to any gene: 10. CDR3 nucleotides: TGTGCCAGCAGAGAAATGGACAGGGCATCTGGCTACACCTTC. As protein: CASREMDRASGYTF.

This clonotype is medium-sized by share. The rearrangement links TRBV7-9 to TRBJ1-4; 11 nucleotides agree with TRBD1. V shed 5 bases, J shed 7 bases, and the junction held 6 bases outside the gene matches. The CDR3 covers 15 residues. Germline V lookup: CDR1 SEHNR, CDR2 FQNEAQ (reference sequence). This chain's CDR3 is CASSGGQGAVEKLFF. CDR3 nucleotide sequence: TGTGCCAGCAGCGGAGGACAGGGGGCGGTTGAAAAACTGTTTTTT.

In this sample, this clonotype turned up many times. The chain uses TRBV6-2 or TRBV6-3 and TRBJ1-2; D gene uncertain. The germline V gene encodes CDR1 MNHEY and CDR2 SVGEGT. The V end lost 0 bases, the J end lost 0 bases, and 8 bases lay between the germline ends. This CDR3 spans 15 amino acids. CDR3 region: CASSYSHSPNYGYTF. DNA for the CDR3: TGTGCCAGCAGTTACTCGCACTCTCCTAACTATGGCTACACCTTC.

In its sample, this clonotype was seen many times. This chain uses TRBV7-8 with TRBJ1-1; D is perhaps TRBD1 (5 bases). CDR1 and CDR2 from the germline V gene are SGHVS and FQNEAQ. Between the trimmed V and J ends, which lost 5 bases and 8 bases, there was a span of 9 bases. The CDR3 spans 11 residues. CDR3 nucleotide sequence: TGTGCCAGCAGCCTCGACAGCGAAGCTTTCTTT. This sequence encodes CASSLDSEAFF.

This clonotype was picked up a small number of times. The chain has TRBV3-1 and TRBJ2-5, with TRBD2 matching 7 bases. V lost 0 bases to trimming and J lost 5 bases; unmatched junction nucleotides: 6. The CDR3 runs to 15 residues. The germline gives CDR1 LGHDT, CDR2 YNNKEL (reference sequence). The chain's CDR3 is CASSQDPGRSETQYF. The DNA for the CDR3 is TGTGCCAGCAGCCAAGATCCCGGGAGGAGCGAGACCCAGTACTTC.

This clonotype has a handful of counts. The chain carries TRBV12-3 or TRBV12-4 and TRBJ2-2, with D possibly TRBD2 on 6 matching bases. V was cut by 7 bases and J by 2 bases, with 14 bases left in between. The CDR3 length is 15 residues. CDR3 region: CASTPDYSNTGELFF. Here the CDR3 DNA reads TGTGCCAGCACCCCGGACTACTCCAACACCGGGGAGCTGTTTTTT.

This clonotype was seen a handful of times. The chain has TRBV7-7 and TRBJ2-7; D is undetermined. In germline, CDR1 is SSHAT, CDR2 FNYEAQ (reference sequence). Trimming removed 1 base at V and 1 base at J, with 20 bases between. The CDR3 is 18 amino acids. The DNA of the CDR3 is TGTGCCAGCAGCTTAGGTTGTGTTGAAGTTGGCGATTCCTACGAGCAGTACGTC. Its translation is CASSLGCVEVGDSYEQYV.

This clonotype was detected a few times. This chain links TRBV7-2 with TRBJ2-1; 12 bases are a match to TRBD2. V was pared by 3 bases and J by 7 bases, with 1 base of the junction left unmatched. Germline CDR1 SGHTA, CDR2 FQGNSA. This CDR3 comprises 14 residues. CDR3: CASSFGLAGNEQFF. The CDR3 DNA reads as TGTGCCAGCAGCTTCGGACTAGCGGGGAATGAGCAGTTCTTC.

The V call is TRBV7-9, the J call TRBJ2-3; no reliable D call. In germline, CDR1 is SEHNR, CDR2 FQNEAQ (reference sequence). The CDR3 has 16 residues. V was shortened by 5 bases and J by 6 bases, with 21 bases between the two germline ends. CDR3 in DNA: TGTGCCAGCAGCCAGAGAATACCTCCAACCCCCGATACGCAGTATTTT. Residues: CASSQRIPPTPDTQYF. Based on the CDR3 plus reference TRBV7-9 and TRBJ2-3, the full variable domain is DTGVSQNPRHKITKRGQNVTFRCDPISEHNRLYWYRQTLGQGPEFLTYFQNEAQLEKSRLLSDRFSAERPKGSFSTLEIQRTEQGDSAMYLCASSQRIPPTPDTQYFGPGTRLTVL.

This clonotype was recorded many times. V gene TRBV6-6 combines with J gene TRBJ1-1; D uncertain. V was cut by 6 bases and J by 3 bases, with 2 bases left in between. Germline V gene sequence: CDR1 MNHNY, CDR2 SVGAGI (reference sequence). The CDR3 covers 10 residues. CDR3 in DNA: TGTGCCAGCAGGGACACTGAAGCTTTCTTT. Its protein product is CASRDTEAFF.